This TCR beta chain was obtained from a study of shared clonotypes between healthy human individuals. General study findings and limits: Represented genetic and exposure-history diversity was restricted by having few donors.

Sequenced by immunoSEQ multiplex PCR; TCRdb stores in-frame clones only, minus some. The data contain roughly 490,000 clones, 79% of them singletons. With 5 bases clipped from V and 10 bases from J, the junction kept 6 bases outside the gene matches. Germline lookup yields CDR1 MNHEY and CDR2 SMNVEV (reference sequence). The CDR3 is made up of 13 amino acids. Remarks on this clone: Its specificity is not known.

This TCR derives from a woman in her thirties or forties in good health. Some clones in this sample may be carry-over from other donors' samples. The genes are TRBV27 and TRBJ1-1; 11 bases are shared with TRBD1. The sequencing sample was made of PBMCs. The CDR3 protein is CASSRGQGAAAFF. The CDR3 nucleotides read TGTGCCAGCAGTAGAGGACAGGGGGCTGCAGCTTTCTTT.